These 16 T cell receptor beta chains were all obtained from the same sample, sequenced in a study of cytomegalovirus exposure and HLA in healthy donors (dated by TCRdb to 2016 to 2017). Libraries were constructed by the immunoSEQ multiplex PCR assay. For the multiplex PCR, a mixture combining 60 forward primers for TCR Vbeta segments and 13 reverse primers for TCR Jbeta segments was used. Sourced from immuneACCESS, this table was stored by TCRdb with only in-frame sequences that have V and J called. A share of the clones is absent; for the studies checked, an unresolved V gene accounts for under half, and the remainder has no known explanation. The sample data list roughly 100,000 clones, and around 75% of these were observed just once. The ten largest clones represent 2.8% of the sample. The specimen sequenced was PBMCs. Receptor source: a female donor in good health and CMV-seronegative.

The chain is built from TRBV7-6 and TRBJ2-3; D unclear. V was cut by 2 bases and J by 6 bases, with 12 bases left in between. In germline, CDR1 is SGHVS, CDR2 FNYEAQ. This CDR3 region has 14 residues. Written as DNA, the CDR3 is TGTGCCAGCAGCTTAAGCCCCCTTTCGGATACGCAGTATTTT. This encodes CASSLSPLSDTQYF. Using reference TRBV7-6 and TRBJ2-3 for the parts outside the CDR3, the full variable domain is GAGVSQSPRYKVTKRGQDVALRCDPISGHVSLYWYRQALGQGPEFLTYFNYEAQQDKSGLPNDRFSAERPEGSISTLTIQRTEQRDSAMYRCASSLSPLSDTQYFGPGTRLTVL.

The V and J genes are TRBV30 and TRBJ1-1, with TRBD1 matching 10 bases. The ends lost 4 bases at V and 4 bases at J; junction bases unmatched: 9. The CDR3 spans 15 residues. Germline lookup yields CDR1 GTSNPN and CDR2 SVGIG (reference sequence). Here the CDR3 DNA reads TGTGCCTGGACCCCTGGACAGGGGGTGGGCACTGAAGCTTTCTTT. Amino acids: CAWTPGQGVGTEAFF.

This clone was recorded a few times. This chain uses TRBV9 with TRBJ1-1; D is possibly TRBD1 (6 bases). The CDR3 spans 13 residues. Trimming took 5 bases from V and 4 from J, leaving 12 bases between them. Germline CDR1 reads SGDLS; CDR2 reads YYNGEE. CDR3 bases: TGTGCCAGCAGAGATACAGGGTTCACTGAAGCTTTCTTT. Amino acids: CASRDTGFTEAFF. Complete variable domain (other parts from reference TRBV9 and TRBJ1-1): DSGVTQTPKHLITATGQRVTLRCSPRSGDLSVYWYQQSLDQGLQFLIQYYNGEERAKGNILERFSAQQFPDLHSELNLSSLELGDSALYFCASRDTGFTEAFFGQGTRLTVV.

J is TRBJ1-1 and V is TRBV7-2, with unresolved D. CDR1 is SGHTA and CDR2 is FQGNSA in the germline V gene. The CDR3 spans 12 residues. Trimming shortened V by 5 bases and J by 6 bases, and 10 bases separated the two germline ends. Here the CDR3 reads CASSPRVAEAFF. The CDR3 nucleotides are TGTGCCAGCAGCCCCCGAGTTGCTGAAGCTTTCTTT.

V and J are TRBV18 and TRBJ2-5; 16 bases map to TRBD2. V was pared by 2 bases and J by 5 bases, with 2 bases of the junction left unmatched. CDR1 and CDR2 (germline): KGHSH, LQKENI. The CDR3 spans 16 residues. CDR3 nucleotide sequence: TGTGCCAGCTCACCAGGGACTAGCGGGAGGGGTGAGACCCAGTACTTC. Translated: CASSPGTSGRGETQYF.

This clone was found a few times. The V call is TRBV6-1, the J call TRBJ1-2; TRBD1 agrees at 10 bases. This CDR3 is 14 amino acids long. Per the germline V gene, CDR1 is MNHNS and CDR2 is SASEGT. The ends lost 4 bases at V and 7 bases at J; junction bases unmatched: 6. The CDR3 DNA reads TGTGCCAGCAGTGCCCAATGGGACAGGGGTGGCTACACCTTC. This sequence encodes CASSAQWDRGGYTF.

The rearrangement joins TRBV9 to TRBJ1-1; tentatively, D is TRBD1 (5 bases). This CDR3 is built from 15 residues. V was trimmed by 0 bases and J by 0 bases, leaving 9 bases between them. The germline gives CDR1 SGDLS, CDR2 YYNGEE. The CDR3 protein is CASSVGPGLNTEAFF. The CDR3, as DNA: TGTGCCAGCAGCGTAGGTCCAGGGTTGAACACTGAAGCTTTCTTT.

This clone was detected only once. The CDR3 loop reads CASSLGTGRTDTQYF. The CDR3 DNA sequence: TGTGCCAGCTCACTCGGGACAGGGCGCACAGATACGCAGTATTTT. The chain links TRBV18 to TRBJ2-3, with 9 bases identical to TRBD1. V shed 4 bases, J shed 1 base, and the junction held 3 bases outside the gene matches. The CDR3 contains 15 residues. From germline, CDR1 is KGHSH and CDR2 LQKENI. Based on the CDR3 plus reference TRBV18 and TRBJ2-3, the full variable domain is NAGVMQNPRHLVRRRGQEARLRCSPMKGHSHVYWYRQLPEEGLKFMVYLQKENIIDESGMPKERFSAEFPKEGPSILRIQQVVRGDSAAYFCASSLGTGRTDTQYFGPGTRLTVL.

CDR3 DNA: TGTGCCAGCAGCTTAATCGGAGGGGACGCCAGATACGAGCAGTACTTC. It encodes CASSLIGGDARYEQYF. This chain joins TRBV7-3 and TRBJ2-7; tentatively, D is TRBD2 (6 bases). The CDR3 contains 16 residues. The V gene lost 1 base and the J gene lost 4 bases, with 17 bases spanning the gap. Germline lookup yields CDR1 SGHTA and CDR2 FQGTGA.

The chain employs TRBV19 and TRBJ2-1, with unresolved D. This CDR3 has 13 amino acids. Looked up from germline, CDR1 is LNHDA and CDR2 is SQIVND (reference sequence). The V end lost 3 bases, the J end lost 0 bases, and 3 bases lay between the germline ends. The CDR3 loop is CASSINSYNEQFF. CDR3 bases: TGTGCCAGTAGTATTAACTCCTACAATGAGCAGTTCTTC. The variable domain in full, completed from reference TRBV19 and TRBJ2-1, reads DGGITQSPKYLFRKEGQNVTLSCEQNLNHDAMYWYRQDPGQGLRLIYYSQIVNDFQKGDIAEGYSVSREKKESFPLTVTSAQKNPTAFYLCASSINSYNEQFFGPGTRLTVL.

This clone was counted a few times. The same CDR3 is also encoded by other DNA sequences in this sample. V gene TRBV28 combines with J gene TRBJ1-2, with D perhaps matching TRBD1 (6 bases). The CDR3 runs 13 residues. In germline, CDR1 is MDHEN, CDR2 SYDVKM. V was clipped by 6 bases and J by 3 bases, with 11 bases between them. This chain's CDR3 is CASRPTGYYGYTF. The CDR3 coding sequence is TGTGCCAGCAGACCTACAGGGTACTATGGCTACACCTTC.

The chain recombines TRBV5-5 with TRBJ1-1, with 8 positions matching TRBD1. J was trimmed by 4 bases and V by 4 bases; bases with no gene match: 6. CDR1 SGHKS and CDR2 YYEKEE come from the germline V gene (reference sequence). The CDR3 length is 14 residues. This CDR3 is CASSQYRGATEAFF. The CDR3 bases are TGTGCCAGCAGCCAATACAGGGGGGCCACTGAAGCTTTCTTT.

The chain uses TRBV7-8 and TRBJ2-1; 9 bases align to TRBD1. Germline CDR1 and CDR2: SGHVS and FQNEAQ. V gave up 1 base and J gave up 3 bases; unmatched junction bases: 7. The CDR3 runs to 17 residues. The CDR3 region is CASSLGLPGQGYNEQFF. For the CDR3, the DNA is TGTGCCAGCAGCTTAGGCCTTCCGGGACAGGGCTACAATGAGCAGTTCTTC.

This clone was seen just once. The chain joins TRBV9 to TRBJ1-2; D is perhaps TRBD1 (5 bases). Looked up from germline, CDR1 is SGDLS and CDR2 is YYNGEE. This CDR3 spans 16 amino acids. V was clipped by 0 bases and J by 7 bases, with 19 bases between them. CDR3 nucleotide sequence: TGTGCCAGCAGCGTAGAAGACAGAGGGATAGCGGGTGGCTACACCTTC. It is translated as CASSVEDRGIAGGYTF.

V gene TRBV5-6 combines with J gene TRBJ2-2; D is ambiguous. From germline, CDR1 is SGHDT and CDR2 YYEEEE. The CDR3 consists of 9 residues. V lost 7 bases and J 8 bases, leaving 3 bases between the germline ends. CDR3 sequence: CASLGELFF. The CDR3 DNA follows: TGTGCCAGCCTTGGGGAGCTGTTTTTT.

The chain carries TRBV10-3 and TRBJ1-2; the D is unclear. This CDR3 spans 11 amino acids. With 6 bases removed from V and 8 bases from J, the gap between germline ends came to 10 bases. From germline, CDR1 is ENHRY and CDR2 SYGVKD. The CDR3 nucleotides read TGTGCCATCAGGGGCCCGTTCGGCTACACCTTC. Protein sequence: CAIRGPFGYTF.